These 23 T cell receptor beta chains came from one sample sequenced in a study of blood T cell repertoires in COVID-19. Assay: immunoSEQ multiplex PCR; the TCRdb copy retains only in-frame clones and omits some. The data hold around 300,000 clones, with roughly 92% observed a single time. The sequenced material came from peripheral blood. The receptors were gathered from a woman in her twenties or thirties with COVID-19, enrolled during active disease.

The chain links TRBV21-1 to TRBJ2-3; the table's D call TRBD1 went unverified against the DNA. TRBV21-1 is annotated as a pseudogene. This CDR3 spans 11 amino acids. This CDR3 reads CASIHTDTQYF. The CDR3 DNA follows: TGTGCCAGCATCCACACAGATACGCAGTATTTT.

This chain uses TRBV11-2 with TRBJ2-4; D remains ambiguous. Germline CDR1 and CDR2: SGHAT and FQNNGV. Trimming cost V 1 base and J 3 bases, with 10 bases left between them. CDR3 length equals 15 residues. The CDR3 sequence is CASSLVVYGKNIQYF. CDR3 sequence (DNA): TGTGCCAGCAGCTTAGTTGTCTACGGCAAAAACATTCAGTACTTC.

This clone was recorded once. The chain is built from TRBV30 and TRBJ1-5; maybe TRBD1 (5 bases). CDR1 and CDR2 from the germline V gene are GTSNPN and SVGIG (reference sequence). V lost 4 bases and J lost 0, with 10 bases in between. The CDR3 is 14 amino acids. CDR3 protein: CAWKGGGSNQPQHF. The CDR3 DNA sequence: TGTGCCTGGAAGGGCGGGGGTAGCAATCAGCCCCAGCATTTT.

The rearrangement links TRBV5-1 to TRBJ1-2; the D is unclear. Trimming left V 0 bases short and J 6 bases short, with 21 bases between. Per germline, CDR1 SGHRS and CDR2 YFSETQ. The CDR3 has 17 amino acids. The CDR3 DNA follows: TGCGCCAGCAGCTTGGAGTCCCCTAACCAATTTACGGATGGCTACACCTTC. This sequence encodes CASSLESPNQFTDGYTF.

The V gene is TRBV5-1, the J gene TRBJ2-6; 8 nucleotides line up with TRBD1. Germline trimming cut 0 bases from V and 3 bases from J; bases unmatched to any gene: 11. This CDR3 is 19 amino acids long. The germline V gene has CDR1 SGHRS and CDR2 YFSETQ. The CDR3 loop reads CASSLENAAGGGGANVLTF. CDR3 in DNA: TGCGCCAGCAGCTTGGAGAATGCCGCAGGGGGCGGTGGGGCCAACGTCCTGACTTTC.

The CDR3 DNA is TGTGCCACCAGCAGAGGTCAGGCTAGCAATCAGCCCCAGCATTTT. Residues: CATSRGQASNQPQHF. J is TRBJ1-5 and V is TRBV15, with no clear D. Trimming left V 1 base short and J 0 bases short, with 7 bases between. The CDR3 is made up of 15 amino acids. Per germline, CDR1 LNHNV and CDR2 YYDKDF (reference sequence).

The chain employs TRBV19 and TRBJ1-2; tentative D call: TRBD1 (6 bases). Germline V gives CDR1 LNHDA, CDR2 SQIVND (reference sequence). The CDR3 spans 21 residues. The ends were cut back, 5 bases at V and 5 bases at J, with 36 bases in the middle. CDR3 loop: CASSQEGTRFGTRVLGYGYTF. The CDR3 region has the DNA TGTGCCAGTAGTCAAGAAGGCACGCGATTTGGGACACGCGTCCTAGGATATGGCTACACCTTC.

This clone was observed a single time. The rearrangement links TRBV14 to TRBJ2-3; 7 bases map to TRBD2. Trimming cost V 0 bases and J 6 bases; bases outside gene matches: 9. The CDR3 runs to 16 residues. CDR1 is SGHDN and CDR2 is FVKESK in the germline V gene. The CDR3 DNA reads TGTGCCAGCAGCCAAGAACCAGCGGGACCCGCGGATACGCAGTATTTT. It codes for CASSQEPAGPADTQYF. The complete variable domain, with remaining parts taken from reference TRBV14 and TRBJ2-3, reads EAGVTQFPSHSVIEKGQTVTLRCDPISGHDNLYWYRRVMGKEIKFLLHFVKESKQDESGMPNNRFLAERTGGTYSTLKVQPAELEDSGVYFCASSQEPAGPADTQYFGPGTRLTVL.

This clone was observed a single time. V usage is TRBV3-1 (or the pseudogene TRBV3-2) and J usage is TRBJ2-7; a weak D match, TRBD2 (5 bases). V dropped 1 base and J dropped 3 bases, with 10 bases sitting between them. Per germline, CDR1 LGHDT and CDR2 YNNKEL (reference sequence). This CDR3 spans 14 amino acids. CDR3 DNA: TGTGCCAGCAGCCAAGGTTTACGGGACTACGAGCAGTACTTC. Translating it yields CASSQGLRDYEQYF.

The rearrangement links TRBV5-5 to TRBJ2-3, with 9 bases aligning to TRBD2. The CDR3 consists of 16 residues. V lost 0 bases to trimming and J lost 5 bases; unmatched junction nucleotides: 7. The germline V gene encodes CDR1 SGHKS and CDR2 YYEKEE (reference sequence). The CDR3 DNA is TGTGCCAGCAGCTTGGCGGCGGGAGGGCCGGTAGATACGCAGTATTTT. It yields the protein CASSLAAGGPVDTQYF.

This clone was observed once. This chain uses TRBV2 with TRBJ1-1; 7 nucleotides line up with TRBD1. CDR3 length: 13 amino acids. V dropped 6 bases and J dropped 7; count of bases not matched to a gene: 8. The germline V gene encodes CDR1 SNHLY and CDR2 FYNNEI. The CDR3 DNA reads as TGTGCCAGCAGCGCCAGATGGGACAGTGAAGCTTTCTTT. It codes for CASSARWDSEAFF.

The rearrangement joins TRBV5-4 to TRBJ2-1; D possibly corresponds to TRBD2 (5 bases). Trimming took 4 bases from V and 8 from J, leaving 19 bases between them. This CDR3 region has 15 residues. CDR1 and CDR2 (germline): SGHNT, YYREEE (reference sequence). The CDR3 spells CASSTRLRFGDEQFF. The CDR3 DNA is TGTGCCAGCAGCACCCGCCTGCGTTTCGGGGATGAGCAGTTCTTC.

The chain joins TRBV30 to TRBJ1-2; TRBD1 aligns across 7 bases. The CDR3 spans 14 residues. V trimming: 4 bases; J trimming: 0 bases; junction bases outside the gene matches: 5. CDR1 is GTSNPN, CDR2 SVGIG, per germline (reference sequence). CDR3 sequence reads: CAWNRDSTNYGYTF. CDR3 DNA sequence: TGTGCCTGGAACCGGGACAGCACTAACTATGGCTACACCTTC.

The chain carries TRBV5-1 and TRBJ1-1; D is possibly TRBD1 (6 bases). CDR1 and CDR2 (germline): SGHRS, YFSETQ. The CDR3 consists of 14 residues. V dropped 4 bases and J dropped 1 base, with 11 bases sitting between them. The CDR3 DNA sequence: TGCGCCAGCAGCGACGGACAGCGGAACACTGAAGCTTTCTTT. This gives the protein CASSDGQRNTEAFF. Combining the CDR3 with reference TRBV5-1 and TRBJ1-1 gives the whole variable domain KAGVTQTPRYLIKTRGQQVTLSCSPISGHRSVSWYQQTPGQGLQFLFEYFSETQRNKGNFPGRFSGRQFSNSRSEMNVSTLELGDSALYLCASSDGQRNTEAFFGQGTRLTVV.

This clone was found a few times. The chain links TRBV19 to TRBJ2-1; 10 bases agree with TRBD2. V lost 3 bases to trimming and J lost 12 bases; unmatched junction nucleotides: 14. Germline values: CDR1 LNHDA, CDR2 SQIVND (reference sequence). The CDR3 consists of 16 residues. CDR3 sequence (DNA): TGTGCCAGTAGTATGGGCGGACTAGCGGCTCCAATGGGGCAGTTCTTC. Translated, it gives CASSMGGLAAPMGQFF.

The chain carries TRBV19 and TRBJ2-7; TRBD2 aligns across 11 bases. J lost 5 bases, V lost 2 bases, and 2 bases had no gene match. The V gene's germline CDR1 is LNHDA and CDR2 SQIVND (reference sequence). The CDR3 contains 14 residues. The CDR3 protein is CASSILAGGDEQYF. The DNA for the CDR3 is TGTGCCAGTAGTATACTAGCGGGAGGCGACGAGCAGTACTTC.

The chain links TRBV19 to TRBJ1-2; no clear D gene. The germline V gene has CDR1 LNHDA and CDR2 SQIVND (reference sequence). The length of the CDR3 is 14 residues. V dropped 5 bases and J dropped 7 bases, with 17 bases sitting between them. Here the CDR3 DNA reads TGTGCCAGTAGTCTAGTCGGACTCGGCGTTGGCTACACCTTC. Translated: CASSLVGLGVGYTF.

CDR3 residues: CASSPGGDQPQHF. The CDR3 DNA reads TGTGCCAGCAGCCCCGGGGGGGATCAGCCCCAGCATTTT. This chain joins TRBV7-9 and TRBJ1-5; D is perhaps TRBD1 (5 bases). Germline CDR1 reads SEHNR; CDR2 reads FQNEAQ (reference sequence). The V end was cut by 5 bases, the J end by 5 bases, with 10 bases between. The CDR3 sequence is 13 residues long.

V is TRBV27 and J is TRBJ2-1; a weak D match, TRBD2 (6 bases). The V and J ends lost 0 bases and 5 bases respectively, with 14 bases between them. Germline V gene data show CDR1 as MNHEY and CDR2 as SMNVEV (reference sequence). There are 16 residues in the CDR3. The CDR3 region has the DNA TGTGCCAGCAGTTTATCGGGACTCACGGCCGACAATGAGCAGTTCTTC. Its protein product is CASSLSGLTADNEQFF.

The gene calls are TRBV5-1 and TRBJ2-7, with 9 bases identical to TRBD1. The germline V gene has CDR1 SGHRS and CDR2 YFSETQ. The CDR3 covers 13 residues. V shed 9 bases, J shed 2 bases, and the junction held 6 bases outside the gene matches. CDR3 sequence reads: CATRQGEAYEQYF. In DNA form, the CDR3 reads TGCGCCACCCGACAGGGGGAGGCCTACGAGCAGTACTTC.

This rearrangement joins TRBV27 to TRBJ2-2; 14 bases map to TRBD2. The CDR3 is made up of 16 amino acids. Germline-derived CDR1 and CDR2 are MNHEY and SMNVEV (reference sequence). V gave up 8 bases and J gave up 1 base; unmatched junction bases: 3. CDR3 sequence reads: CASRTSGRQNTGELFF. The CDR3, as DNA: TGTGCCAGCCGGACTAGCGGGAGGCAGAACACCGGGGAGCTGTTTTTT.

V gene TRBV11-2 combines with J gene TRBJ2-7; D remains ambiguous. The CDR3 consists of 14 residues. Trimming removed 5 bases at V and 2 bases at J, with 13 bases between. The germline gives CDR1 SGHAT, CDR2 FQNNGV. CDR3: CASSNPAAPYEQYF. DNA for the CDR3: TGTGCCAGCAGCAATCCCGCGGCCCCCTACGAGCAGTACTTC.

This rearrangement joins TRBV18 to TRBJ1-2; a weak D match, TRBD1 (5 bases). The CDR3 length is 17 residues. Looked up from germline, CDR1 is KGHSH and CDR2 is LQKENI. Trimming cost V 3 bases and J 4 bases, with 21 bases left between them. The CDR3 spells CASSPLKTGTTSYGYTF. The CDR3 DNA follows: TGTGCCAGCTCACCGTTAAAAACAGGCACAACCAGCTATGGCTACACCTTC.